The rows below give T cell receptor beta chains drawn from one sample of a study of T cell changes during pregnancy in multiple sclerosis. This table comes from immunoSEQ multiplex PCR, and its TCRdb copy is limited to in-frame clones, with some not included. The table lists around 110,000 clones, roughly 92% of them singletons. The source was peripheral blood, collected after pregnancy. The receptors stem from a female donor with multiple sclerosis, enrolled in a pregnancy study. The CDR3 runs from the conserved cysteine through the conserved F or W. Each record gives: clone size, D gene, V gene, J gene, CDR3 DNA, CDR3 protein. D genes are given only for firm matches. Expanded clones get a size class; other rows say once, few or many, or leave the size out.

.,TRBD1,TRBV2,TRBJ2-7,TGTGCCAGCAGGGACAGGGTATCATCCTACGAGCAGTACTTC,CASRDRVSSYEQYF
.,.,TRBV7-7,TRBJ2-1,TGTGCCAGCAGCTTAGCGGGGGGAGGCAATGAGCAGTTCTTC,CASSLAGGGNEQFF
.,.,TRBV19,TRBJ2-3,TGTGCCAGTAAGTTAGGAACTAGTCTCATGGATACGCAGTATTTT,CASKLGTSLMDTQYF
few,.,TRBV30,TRBJ1-1,TGTGCCTGGAGTGTAGCAACGAACACTGAAGCTTTCTTT,CAWSVATNTEAFF
.,TRBD1,TRBV6-5,TRBJ1-5,TGTGCCAGCGGACAGGGACCTAATCAGCCCCAGCATTTT,CASGQGPNQPQHF
.,TRBD1,TRBV19,TRBJ1-1,TGTGCCAGTAGCCTACAGGGGGCAGGAGACACTGAAGCTTTCTTT,CASSLQGAGDTEAFF
.,TRBD1,TRBV5-6,TRBJ2-7,TGTGCCAGCAGCTTGGGAGGGGACAGGAGTACCTACGAGCAGTACTTC,CASSLGGDRSTYEQYF
.,TRBD2,TRBV2,TRBJ2-7,TGTGCCAGCACCATGGGGAGGGGTTACGAGCAGTACTTC,CASTMGRGYEQYF
.,.,TRBV28,TRBJ1-1,TGTGCCAGCAGGCTCGGACAGATAAACACTGAAGCTTTCTTT,CASRLGQINTEAFF
.,TRBD2,TRBV9,TRBJ2-1,TGTGCCAGCAGCGTAGGCATCGGGGGGAAAGGTGATGAGCAGTTCTTC,CASSVGIGGKGDEQFF
once,TRBD1,TRBV6-1,TRBJ1-5,TGTGCCAGCAGTCCGAGAGGGGGCGATCAGCCCCAGCATTTT,CASSPRGGDQPQHF
.,TRBD1,TRBV5-5,TRBJ2-6,TGTGCCAGCAGCTTACTTCCGGGACAGGGGCGGACTGGGGCCAACGTCCTGACTTTC,CASSLLPGQGRTGANVLTF
once,.,TRBV5-1,TRBJ2-1,TGCGCCAGCAGTCGCGAGCGGACCCACAATGAGCAGTTCTTC,CASSRERTHNEQFF
.,.,TRBV7-9,TRBJ1-2,TGTGCCAGCAGCTTAGTGGCAGGGGAGGGCTACACCTTC,CASSLVAGEGYTF
.,.,TRBV4-1,TRBJ1-3,TGCGCCAGCAGCAACTATGGGGGAAACACCATATATTTT,CASSNYGGNTIYF
.,.,TRBV29-1,TRBJ2-1,TGCAGCGTTGTGGAGAACCCCTACAATGAGCAGTTCTTC,CSVVENPYNEQFF
.,TRBD1,TRBV5-1,TRBJ1-1,TGCGCCAGCAGCTCCGGACAGGGTCGGGAAGCTTTCTTT,CASSSGQGREAFF
.,TRBD1,TRBV5-8,TRBJ1-3,TGTGCCAGCAGTCGTCGGACAGGGGCCGGAAACACCATATATTTT,CASSRRTGAGNTIYF
.,.,TRBV6-5,TRBJ1-1,TGTGCCAGCAGTTACGGACAGAACACTGAAGCTTTCTTT,CASSYGQNTEAFF
.,.,TRBV7-2,TRBJ1-2,TGTGCCAGCAGCTCCTTTATGTATGGCTACACCTTC,CASSSFMYGYTF
.,.,TRBV9,TRBJ1-5,TGTGCCAGCAGCGTAGAGGAGGCAGACAACCCCAATCAGCCCCAGCATTTT,CASSVEEADNPNQPQHF
few,.,TRBV19,TRBJ1-5,TGTGCCAGTAGTATGGGGGCAGATAGCAATCAGCCCCAGCATTTT,CASSMGADSNQPQHF
.,TRBD2,TRBV27,TRBJ2-2,TGTGCCAGCAGTCGCCTGCTAGCGGGAGGAGTCTACACCGGGGAGCTGTTTTTT,CASSRLLAGGVYTGELFF
.,TRBD1,TRBV6-1,TRBJ1-2,TGTGCCAGCAGGATTATACAGGGGAACTATGGCTACACCTTC,CASRIIQGNYGYTF
.,TRBD2,TRBV18,TRBJ2-3,TGTGCCAGCTCCCCACCCGAAAGGCGGGGGACAGATACGCAGTATTTT,CASSPPERRGTDTQYF
.,.,TRBV5-4,TRBJ2-3,TGTGCCAGCAGCTTGGTAGGGGGGGCGAGGACAGATACGCAGTATTTT,CASSLVGGARTDTQYF
.,TRBD2,TRBV6-6,TRBJ2-1,TGTGCCAGCAGCACCACTAGCGGGAGACGGCATGAGCAGTTCTTC,CASSTTSGRRHEQFF
.,.,TRBV6-1,TRBJ1-3,TGTGCCAGCAGTGAAGCATTCAGGGTTGGAAACACCATATATTTT,CASSEAFRVGNTIYF
.,.,TRBV6-1,TRBJ2-1,TGTGCCAGCAGTGAAGTCAGGACAGTCAATGAGCAGTTCTTC,CASSEVRTVNEQFF
.,.,TRBV19,TRBJ2-5,TGTGCCAGTAGTACGGCTAGCGCTTTACAAGAGACCCAGTACTTC,CASSTASALQETQYF
once,.,TRBV19,TRBJ1-3,TGTGCCAGTATCGGAGCAGGGCAGGGAAGGTCTGGAAACACCATATATTTT,CASIGAGQGRSGNTIYF
.,.,TRBV6-1,TRBJ1-3,TGTGCCAGCAGTGAAGCCGGAGTCACTGGAAACACCATATATTTT,CASSEAGVTGNTIYF
once,TRBD1,TRBV29-1,TRBJ2-6,TGCAGCGTTCCGGGACAGGGGGTTGAGGCCAACGTCCTGACTTTC,CSVPGQGVEANVLTF
.,TRBD1,TRBV19,TRBJ2-7,TGTGCCAGTAGTGCCCGGGGAAAGGGGGCTCCCTCCTACGAGCAGTACTTC,CASSARGKGAPSYEQYF
.,.,TRBV5-1,TRBJ2-1,TGCGCCAGCAGCTTGGGCTTCCAGGGGTACAATGAGCAGTTCTTC,CASSLGFQGYNEQFF
once,TRBD2,TRBV2,TRBJ2-7,TGTGCCAGCAGTACTTCAGCGGGACTTCCCCTCGAGCAGTACTTC,CASSTSAGLPLEQYF
.,.,TRBV6-1,TRBJ2-4,TGTGCCAGCAGTGAAGCGCTCCTCCGAGGGGCAGGGGTAACCAAAAACATTCAGTACTTC,CASSEALLRGAGVTKNIQYF
.,TRBD1,TRBV6-1,TRBJ1-2,TGTGCCAGCTGTAAAGACAGGGCATCTACGTTCTATGGCTACACCTTC,CASCKDRASTFYGYTF
.,TRBD1,TRBV11-2,TRBJ1-2,TGTGCCAGCAGGTCCTTACACATCAAAGCACAGGGGTCGAATGGCTACACCTTC,CASRSLHIKAQGSNGYTF
.,.,TRBV15,TRBJ1-4,TGTGCCACCAGCAGAGATTCGGGGGGGCTTGAAAAACTGTTTTTT,CATSRDSGGLEKLFF
many,TRBD1,TRBV5-6,TRBJ1-6,TGTGCCAGCAGCTTTTCAGGGGGCTATAATTCACCCCTCCACTTT,CASSFSGGYNSPLHF
once,TRBD2,TRBV27,TRBJ2-7,TGTGCCAGCAGTTCCTCGGGACTAGCGGGAGTCTACGAGCAGTACTTC,CASSSSGLAGVYEQYF
.,.,TRBV11-2,TRBJ1-4,TGTGCCGTCGGCGGGGGCTTGGGCGAAAAACTGTTTTTT,CAVGGGLGEKLFF
.,TRBD2,TRBV2,TRBJ2-5,TGTGCCAGCAGTGAAATCTCGGCGGGGGGGGAGACCCAGTACTTC,CASSEISAGGETQYF
.,TRBD1,TRBV5-1,TRBJ1-6,TGCGCCAGCAGCCCAGGACAGGGTTCGGGGTCACCCCTCCACTTT,CASSPGQGSGSPLHF
.,TRBD1,TRBV5-3,TRBJ1-4,TGTGCCAGAAGCCTATCGGGACAGTTTAATGAAAAACTGTTTTTT,CARSLSGQFNEKLFF
.,.,TRBV5-4,TRBJ2-3,TGTGCCAGCAGCTTACTCAATGTCGAATCGGATACGCAGTATTTT,CASSLLNVESDTQYF
.,TRBD1,TRBV7-9,TRBJ2-2,TGTGCCAGCAGCCCAGGACAGGGGAAGGCGATCGGGGAGCTGTTTTTT,CASSPGQGKAIGELFF